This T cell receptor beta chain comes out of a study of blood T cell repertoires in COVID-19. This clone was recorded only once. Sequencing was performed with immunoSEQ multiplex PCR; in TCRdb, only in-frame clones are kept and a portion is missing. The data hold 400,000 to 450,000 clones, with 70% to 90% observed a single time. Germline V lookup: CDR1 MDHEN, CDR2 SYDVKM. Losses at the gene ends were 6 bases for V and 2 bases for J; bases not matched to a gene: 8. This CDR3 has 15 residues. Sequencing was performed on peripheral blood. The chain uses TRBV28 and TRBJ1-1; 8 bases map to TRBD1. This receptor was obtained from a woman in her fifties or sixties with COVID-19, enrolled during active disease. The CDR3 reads CASRSDRAYNTEAFF. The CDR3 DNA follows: TGTGCCAGCAGATCGGACAGGGCGTATAACACTGAAGCTTTCTTT. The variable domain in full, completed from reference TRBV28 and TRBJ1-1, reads DVKVTQSSRYLVKRTGEKVFLECVQDMDHENMFWYRQDPGLGLRLIYFSYDVKMKEKGDIPEGYSVSREKKERFSLILESASTNQTSMYLCASRSDRAYNTEAFFGQGTRLTVV.